The present entry profiles one T cell receptor (beta chain) with its context. Its specificity is unknown. From germline, CDR1 is MNHEY and CDR2 SMNVEV (reference sequence). The germline V and J ends were trimmed by 4 bases and 1 base, with 7 bases remaining between them. CDR3 length: 13 residues. This specimen belongs to a study of shared clonotypes between healthy human individuals. Study as a whole: Aged between 18 and 49, the donors were a couple of women and three men. Study-wide results and limits: Naive subsets typically showed greater estimated richness than memory subsets. Of the naive CD4 clonotypes, roughly 5.2% were shared across a few donors.

Sorted-subset replicate PCRs used 200 ng of genomic DNA. This amount corresponded to about 29,000 T cell genomes. Generated by immunoSEQ multiplex PCR, the TCRdb table keeps only in-frame clones and is missing some. The data show about 2,100,000 clones, more than 85% seen once. CD8 cells regarded as naive lacked CD45RO, were positively chosen for CCR7, and omitted terminally differentiated effector memory CD45RA+ cells. Sequencing was carried out using naive CD8+ T cells from PBMCs. This clonotype originated in a man in his late teens or twenties in good health. Some clones in this sample may be carry-over from other donors' samples. This chain links TRBV27 with TRBJ1-1; D remains ambiguous. The CDR3 DNA is TGTGCCAGCAGTTACAGTACGAACACTGAAGCTTTCTTT. This sequence encodes CASSYSTNTEAFF.